These T cell receptor beta chains were read from a single sample in a study of blood T cells in healthy people across ages. MiXCR was run by TCRdb on the 5' RACE reads, yielding one entry per CDR3 protein. The data show more than 800,000 distinct CDR3 sequences, 45% seen once. Sequencing was done on a sample of blood. These receptors originate from a woman between 55 and 75 years old in good health. Both conserved end residues are part of each CDR3. D genes are given only for firm matches. A clone size is listed for some rows: how often the clone was seen (once, few, many), or a class if it is expanded.

TRBJ2-3 | . | . | TRBV5-5 | CASSLVGGGSTDTQYF | TGTGCCAGCAGCTTGGTGGGGGGAGGAAGCACAGATACGCAGTATTTT
TRBJ2-3 | few | . | TRBV7-3 | CASRPTGLDTQYF | TGTGCCAGCAGGCCCACAGGGTTGGATACGCAGTATTTT
TRBJ2-1 | . | . | TRBV11-2 | CASSPKTGSYNEQFF | TGTGCCAGCAGCCCCAAGACGGGATCCTACAATGAGCAGTTCTTC
TRBJ2-5 | . | TRBD2 | TRBV7-2 | CASSLGGGEKTQYF | TGTGCCAGCAGCTTAGGGGGGGGGGAAAAGACCCAGTACTTC
TRBJ2-4 | . | . | TRBV29-1 | CSVEDLITPEQYF | TGCAGCGTTGAAGATCTTATAACGCCGGAGCAGTACTTC
TRBJ2-7 | . | . | TRBV6-1 | CASIPYAEAHEQYF | TGTGCCAGCATCCCATATGCGGAGGCCCACGAGCAGTACTTC
TRBJ2-6 | . | . | TRBV2 | CASSELGYGANVLTF | TGTGCCAGCTCTGAACTCGGCTACGGGGCCAACGTCCTGACTTTC
TRBJ1-2 | . | . | TRBV18 | CASSLQADSNGYTF | TGTGCCAGCTCACTACAGGCCGATTCAAATGGCTACACCTTC
TRBJ2-7 | . | . | TRBV11-2 | CASSLGHGYSYEQYF | TGTGCCAGCAGCTTAGGTCATGGCTATTCCTACGAGCAGTACTTC
TRBJ2-3 | once | . | TRBV12-5 | CASGAPTSDTQYF | TGTGCTAGTGGTGCCCCGACCTCAGATACGCAGTATTTT
TRBJ2-7 | few | . | TRBV2 | CASSELAVRYEQYF | TGTGCCAGCAGTGAACTAGCCGTTCGGTACGAGCAGTACTTC
TRBJ2-7 | . | . | TRBV20-1 | CSANPVAGSSAYEQYF | TGCAGTGCTAACCCGGTGGCGGGCAGTAGTGCCTACGAGCAGTACTTC
TRBJ1-2 | few | . | TRBV9 | CASLSGNYGYTF | TGTGCCAGCCTCTCGGGGAACTATGGCTACACCTTC
TRBJ1-5 | few | . | TRBV7-8 | CASSLESLSNQPQHF | TGTGCCAGCAGCTTAGAGTCCCTGAGCAATCAGCCCCAGCATTTT
TRBJ1-5 | . | . | TRBV20-1 | CSASDSRGNQPQHF | TGCAGTGCAAGCGACAGTCGCGGCAATCAGCCCCAGCATTTT
TRBJ2-5 | . | . | TRBV20-1 | CSASGMETQYF | TGCAGTGCTAGCGGGATGGAGACCCAGTACTTC
TRBJ2-5 | few | . | TRBV30 | CACTQGPETQYF | TGTGCCTGCACACAGGGCCCTGAGACCCAGTACTTC
TRBJ2-3 | . | . | TRBV4-2 | CASSQEMRGTQYF | TGTGCCAGCAGCCAAGAGATGCGGGGTACGCAGTATTTT